This record concerns one T cell receptor beta chain sequence. The sample originates from a study of cytomegalovirus exposure and HLA in healthy donors. Germline CDR1 reads SQVTM; CDR2 reads ANQGSEA. The CDR3 is 17 residues long. The table came from immunoSEQ multiplex PCR; TCRdb's copy has only in-frame clones and leaves some out. Counted here are fewer than 400,000 clones, 88% occurring once; the ten biggest clones make up approximately 0.96%. This clonotype was obtained from a young man in good health and CMV-seronegative. V usage is TRBV29-1 and J usage is TRBJ2-1; TRBD2 agrees at 16 bases. The sequencing input was PBMCs. The CDR3 spells CRGLAGGPVHSYNEQFF. Written as DNA, the CDR3 is TGCAGGGGACTAGCGGGGGGGCCAGTCCACTCCTACAATGAGCAGTTCTTC.